The 16 T cell receptor beta chains reported below all come from one sample, sequenced in a study of blood T cell repertoires in COVID-19. The table came from immunoSEQ multiplex PCR; TCRdb's copy has only in-frame clones and leaves some out. The sample yields 50,000 to 55,000 clones, approximately 90% seen once. Specimen: peripheral blood. The receptor source for this set is a man between 50 and 59 years old with acute or convalescent COVID-19.

This clone was seen a single time. The chain links TRBV10-3 to TRBJ2-7, with 15 bases identical to TRBD2. Germline CDR1 is ENHRY and CDR2 is SYGVKD. V lost 11 bases to trimming and J lost 5 bases; unmatched junction nucleotides: 4. This CDR3 contains 13 residues. This CDR3 reads CASGLAGGNEQYF. The CDR3 nucleotides are TGTGCCTCCGGACTAGCGGGAGGGAACGAGCAGTACTTC.

This clone was recorded a few times. The gene calls are TRBV19 and TRBJ1-1; weak D call: TRBD1 (5 bases). The CDR3 covers 14 residues. Trimming left V 2 bases short and J 6 bases short, with 13 bases between. Germline CDR1 is LNHDA and CDR2 is SQIVND (reference sequence). The DNA for the CDR3 is TGTGCCAGTAGTATATCCGTGGGGGGGGCTGAAGCTTTCTTT. Protein: CASSISVGGAEAFF.

The genes are TRBV2 and TRBJ2-1; 7 bases are shared with TRBD2. Germline values: CDR1 SNHLY, CDR2 FYNNEI. Trimming took 7 bases from V and 4 from J; bases not matched to a gene: 10. CDR3 length equals 15 residues. CDR3 protein: CASTWGGSGYNEQFF. As DNA, the CDR3 is TGTGCCAGCACCTGGGGCGGGAGTGGGTACAATGAGCAGTTCTTC.

J is TRBJ2-7 and V is TRBV27; D not certain. The CDR3 length is 13 residues. Germline V gene sequence: CDR1 MNHEY, CDR2 SMNVEV (reference sequence). V was cut by 3 bases and J by 3 bases, with 9 bases left in between. In DNA form, the CDR3 reads TGTGCCAGCAGTTTCAGAGGAGTCTACGAGCAGTACTTC. This codes for CASSFRGVYEQYF.

The chain is built from TRBV30 and TRBJ1-5; 7 positions agree with TRBD1. The CDR3 runs 14 residues. V shed 1 base, J shed 2 bases, and the junction held 2 bases outside the gene matches. The germline CDR1 and CDR2 sequences are GTSNPN and SVGIG (reference sequence). The CDR3 DNA is TGTGCCTGGAGTGCTACAGGGGGCAATCAGCCCCAGCATTTT. Translating it yields CAWSATGGNQPQHF.

V usage is TRBV6-5 and J usage is TRBJ1-1; 9 bases match TRBD1. This CDR3 is 14 amino acids long. With 5 bases clipped from V and 11 bases from J, the junction kept 12 bases outside the gene matches. CDR1 is MNHEY and CDR2 is SVGAGI in the germline V gene. CDR3 nucleotides: TGTGCCAGCAGTCTTCGCGCCGACAGGGGGGAGGCTTTCTTT. Protein sequence: CASSLRADRGEAFF.

V usage is TRBV27 and J usage is TRBJ2-5; 12 bases map to TRBD1. V was clipped by 3 bases and J by 1 base; unmatched bases: 6. This CDR3 region has 17 residues. The germline gives CDR1 MNHEY, CDR2 SMNVEV (reference sequence). Here the CDR3 reads CASSFMGQGAVQETQYF. In nucleotides, the CDR3 is TGTGCCAGCAGTTTTATGGGACAGGGGGCTGTCCAAGAGACCCAGTACTTC.

The chain has TRBV7-8 and TRBJ2-3, with 16 bases lining up with TRBD2. CDR1 is SGHVS and CDR2 is FQNEAQ in the germline V gene. The V and J ends lost 5 bases and 6 bases, in that order; junction bases with no gene match: 5. This CDR3 has 16 residues. In DNA form, the CDR3 reads TGTGCCAGCAGCGGGACTAGCGGGGGGGCAGGGGATACGCAGTATTTT. It encodes CASSGTSGGAGDTQYF. The whole variable domain, remainder taken from reference TRBV7-8 and TRBJ2-3, is GAGVSQSPRYKVAKRGQDVALRCDPISGHVSLFWYQQALGQGPEFLTYFQNEAQLDKSGLPSDRFFAERPEGSVSTLKIQRTQQEDSAVYLCASSGTSGGAGDTQYFGPGTRLTVL.

V gene TRBV5-1 combines with J gene TRBJ2-1, with 9 bases fitting TRBD2. This CDR3 has 16 amino acids. Looked up from germline, CDR1 is SGHRS and CDR2 is YFSETQ. Trimming took 4 bases from V and 6 from J; bases not matched to a gene: 11. CDR3 DNA sequence: TGCGCCAGCAGCCCGGGAGGCGGGAGGGCCGTCAATGAGCAGTTCTTC. It translates to CASSPGGGRAVNEQFF.

The chain links TRBV6-5 to TRBJ1-6; D uncertain. CDR1 and CDR2 from the germline V gene are MNHEY and SVGAGI. The CDR3 loop spans 14 amino acids. The germline V and J ends were trimmed by 0 bases and 7 bases, with 7 bases remaining between them. CDR3 in amino acids: CASSYSGSNSPLHF. The CDR3 DNA reads TGTGCCAGCAGTTACTCGGGCTCGAATTCACCCCTCCACTTT.

This sequence joins TRBV9 and TRBJ2-2, with D maybe TRBD1 (6 bases). This CDR3 has 14 residues. The germline CDR1 and CDR2 sequences are SGDLS and YYNGEE. The CDR3 bases are TGTGCTTCCTGTGAACAGGGAGTTTCCGGGGAGCTGTTTTTT. As protein: CASCEQGVSGELFF. Full variable domain (remainder filled in from reference TRBV9 and TRBJ2-2): DSGVTQTPKHLITATGQRVTLRCSPRSGDLSVYWYQQSLDQGLQFLIQYYNGEERAKGNILERFSAQQFPDLHSELNLSSLELGDSALYFCASCEQGVSGELFFGEGSRLTVL.

This clone was counted only a few times. The V call is TRBV7-8, the J call TRBJ1-2; 8 positions agree with TRBD1. The germline CDR1 and CDR2 sequences are SGHVS and FQNEAQ. V shed 1 base and J 8 bases; nucleotides not matched to a gene: 9. The CDR3 contains 15 residues. The CDR3 is CASSLGTGLSGGYTF. In DNA form, the CDR3 reads TGTGCCAGCAGCTTAGGGACAGGGCTGAGTGGCGGCTACACCTTC.

The genes are TRBV6-5 and TRBJ2-7, with a weak D call TRBD2 (7 bases). The CDR3 length is 15 residues. CDR1 MNHEY and CDR2 SVGAGI come from the germline V gene. Trimming took off 5 bases at V and 4 bases at J, with 18 bases between the two ends. CDR3 bases: TGTGCCAGCAGTATAGGGGGGGGAGGATCTTACGAGCAGTACTTC. The encoded protein is CASSIGGGGSYEQYF.

The gene calls are TRBV7-9 and TRBJ1-1; 9 nucleotides match TRBD1. CDR3 size: 15 residues. J lost 3 bases, V lost 5 bases, and 7 bases had no gene match. Per the germline V gene, CDR1 is SEHNR and CDR2 is FQNEAQ (reference sequence). CDR3 loop: CASSPGTGKDTEAFF. The CDR3 DNA reads TGTGCCAGCAGCCCAGGGACAGGGAAGGACACTGAAGCTTTCTTT.

In this sample, this clone turned up a few times. The genes are TRBV6-4 and TRBJ2-2; D unclear. The CDR3 spans 13 residues. V was clipped by 6 bases and J by 3 bases, with 8 bases between them. The germline gives CDR1 MRHNA, CDR2 SNTAGT. CDR3 nucleotides: TGTGCCAGCAGGGACCCCTACACCGGGGAGCTGTTTTTT. This gives the protein CASRDPYTGELFF.

This chain links TRBV11-3 with TRBJ2-1, with D possibly TRBD1 on 6 matching bases. CDR1 and CDR2 from the germline V gene are SGHNT and YENEEA. V lost 5 bases and J 10 bases, leaving 18 bases between the germline ends. The CDR3 has 14 residues. Here the CDR3 reads CASSHSGLDREQFF. CDR3 DNA sequence: TGTGCCAGCAGCCATAGTGGGCTCGACAGGGAGCAGTTCTTC.